A selection of T cell receptor beta chains follows, all from one sample in a study of CD8+CD57+ T cells in acquired aplastic anemia. TCRdb independently ran MiXCR on the reads; one entry per CDR3 protein. This table holds about 190,000 distinct CDR3 sequences, approximately 50% found once. The sequencing input was sorted CD4+, CD8+, or CD8+CD57+ T cells (not recorded which) from PBMCs. The source of these receptors is a human donor in good health, serving as a control. Both conserved end residues are part of each CDR3. A D gene is named only where the DNA matches it firmly. Rows may omit the clone size; those that give it use once, few, many or a size class.

V gene: TRBV19
J gene: TRBJ1-1
clone size: -
D gene: -
CDR3 DNA: TGTGCCAGTAGAGGACTTTTACAGAACACTGAAGCTTTCTTT
CDR3 protein: CASRGLLQNTEAFF

V gene: TRBV3-1
J gene: TRBJ2-7
clone size: many
D gene: -
CDR3 DNA: TGTGCCAGCAGCCAAGAATTCCGGCAGTACTTC
CDR3 protein: CASSQEFRQYF

V gene: TRBV6-5
J gene: TRBJ2-7
clone size: many
D gene: TRBD1
CDR3 DNA: TGTGCCAGCAGTACCCAATTGACAGGGGCTGGGTACGAGCAGTACTTC
CDR3 protein: CASSTQLTGAGYEQYF

V gene: TRBV6-5
J gene: TRBJ1-1
clone size: many
D gene: -
CDR3 DNA: TGTGCCAGCAGCCCCGGACGGATGAACACTGAAGCTTTCTTT
CDR3 protein: CASSPGRMNTEAFF

V gene: TRBV5-1
J gene: TRBJ2-1
clone size: many
D gene: -
CDR3 DNA: TGCGCCAGCAGCTTTTCCCCGGCGAACAATGAGCAGTTCTTC
CDR3 protein: CASSFSPANNEQFF

V gene: TRBV10-3
J gene: TRBJ1-2
clone size: -
D gene: -
CDR3 DNA: TGTGCCAGCAGTTACCTTTCAGGTAACTATGGCTACACCTTC
CDR3 protein: CASSYLSGNYGYTF

V gene: TRBV29-1
J gene: TRBJ2-1
clone size: few
D gene: TRBD2
CDR3 DNA: TGCAGCGGGGGGGGTGATTCCTACAATGAGCAGTTCTTC
CDR3 protein: CSGGGDSYNEQFF

V gene: TRBV6-2/TRBV6-3
J gene: TRBJ1-1
clone size: -
D gene: TRBD1
CDR3 DNA: TGTGCCAGCAGTTACTATAAGGGGGCCCCTGAAGCTTTCTTT
CDR3 protein: CASSYYKGAPEAFF

V gene: TRBV15
J gene: TRBJ2-1
clone size: -
D gene: -
CDR3 DNA: TGTGCCACCAGCAGAGGTGGGGAGCACAATGAGCAGTTCTTC
CDR3 protein: CATSRGGEHNEQFF

V gene: TRBV20-1
J gene: TRBJ1-2
clone size: -
D gene: TRBD1
CDR3 DNA: TGCAGTGCTAGTGGCAGGACAGGGACCTATGGCTACACCTTC
CDR3 protein: CSASGRTGTYGYTF

V gene: TRBV27
J gene: TRBJ1-6
clone size: many
D gene: TRBD1
CDR3 DNA: TGTGCCAGCAGTTTGAGACAGGGGGCGACGAGGGACGATTCACCCCTCCACTTT
CDR3 protein: CASSLRQGATRDDSPLHF

V gene: TRBV29-1
J gene: TRBJ1-1
clone size: -
D gene: -
CDR3 DNA: TGCAGCGCAAAGCCCCCTCACGGCACTGAAGCTTTCTTT
CDR3 protein: CSAKPPHGTEAFF

V gene: TRBV19
J gene: TRBJ1-1
clone size: -
D gene: -
CDR3 DNA: TGTGCCAGTAGTACGGACAGTGCGGACACTGAAGCTTTCTTT
CDR3 protein: CASSTDSADTEAFF

V gene: TRBV20-1
J gene: TRBJ2-7
clone size: many
D gene: -
CDR3 DNA: TGCAGTGCTAGGGTTGGATCGTACGAGCAGTACTTC
CDR3 protein: CSARVGSYEQYF

V gene: TRBV4-2
J gene: TRBJ1-2
clone size: -
D gene: -
CDR3 DNA: TGTGCCAGCATTAAAGGGGTGCCCCTCTATGGCTACACCTTC
CDR3 protein: CASIKGVPLYGYTF

V gene: TRBV10-1
J gene: TRBJ2-7
clone size: once
D gene: TRBD1
CDR3 DNA: TGCGCCAGCATGGGGACAGGGGCCGGAATAGACGAGCAGTACTTC
CDR3 protein: CASMGTGAGIDEQYF